This TCR beta chain was obtained from a study of T cells expressing NK-cell markers. Study details: In the group of eight sequenced donors, seven were HCMV-seropositive and one was seronegative.

With regard to this clonotype: Antigen unknown.

Notes on the study in general: As a fraction of CD8+ T cells, dominant NKG2C+ clonotypes reached roughly 1.0-8% in more than five donors.

This CDR3 has 15 residues. CDR1 is SGHDN, CDR2 FVKESK, per germline. Template switching by 5'RACE with UMIs generated the TCR beta cDNA. TCRdb reprocessed the 5' RACE reads and reports one entry per CDR3 protein, with no DNA. This sample carries fewer than 400,000 distinct CDR3 sequences, with about 10% going to the ten biggest clones. The material sequenced was blood T cells: a sorted CD56 or NKG2C T cell subset, CD4+ or CD8+ T cells, or bulk PBMC T cells (not recorded which). This chain links TRBV14 with TRBJ2-1; TCRdb picks TRBD1, but there is no DNA to check that call. The sequence was obtained from a woman between 45 and 60 years old in good health. The chain's CDR3 is CASSPMDRPYNEQFF.